Sequencing of this T cell receptor beta chain was carried out in a study of blood T cell repertoires in COVID-19. As processed by the authors: Amplification from reference gene primers served as the basis for estimated nucleated cell counts. Data came from immunoSEQ multiplex PCR; TCRdb stores just in-frame clones and leaves some out. V, J and clone size were drawn from that table, and D and trimming were deduced from the DNA. The sample yields 210,000 or so clones, about four fifths seen once. The CDR3 sequence is 13 residues long. Trimming took 4 bases from V and 4 from J, leaving 10 bases between them. Germline lookup yields CDR1 MDHEN and CDR2 SYDVKM.

This sequence joins TRBV28 and TRBJ1-1; tentatively, D is TRBD1 (5 bases). The source of this sequence is a woman aged 45-59 years who had been exposed to COVID-19. Sequencing used PBMCs or T cells enriched from blood (not recorded which). The CDR3 loop is CASSSGGTTEAFF. The CDR3 DNA reads as TGTGCCAGCAGTTCGGGGGGTACCACTGAAGCTTTCTTT.